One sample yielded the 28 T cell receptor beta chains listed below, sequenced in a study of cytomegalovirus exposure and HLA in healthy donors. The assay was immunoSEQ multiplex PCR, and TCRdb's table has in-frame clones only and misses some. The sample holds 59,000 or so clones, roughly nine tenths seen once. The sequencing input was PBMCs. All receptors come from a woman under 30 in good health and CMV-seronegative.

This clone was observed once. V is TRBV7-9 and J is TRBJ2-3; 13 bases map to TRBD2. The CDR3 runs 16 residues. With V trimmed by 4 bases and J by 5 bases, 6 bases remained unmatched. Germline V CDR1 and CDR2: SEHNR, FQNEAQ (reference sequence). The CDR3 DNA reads TGTGCCAGCAGCTCCGGGACTAGCGGGGCAGTAGATACGCAGTATTTT. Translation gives CASSSGTSGAVDTQYF.

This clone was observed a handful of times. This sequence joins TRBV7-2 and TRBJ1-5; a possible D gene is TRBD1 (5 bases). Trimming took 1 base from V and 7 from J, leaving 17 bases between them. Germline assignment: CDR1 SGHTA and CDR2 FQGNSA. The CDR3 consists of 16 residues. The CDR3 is CASSLVEGFSNQPQHF. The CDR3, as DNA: TGTGCCAGCAGCTTAGTGGAGGGGTTCTCCAACCAGCCCCAGCATTTT.

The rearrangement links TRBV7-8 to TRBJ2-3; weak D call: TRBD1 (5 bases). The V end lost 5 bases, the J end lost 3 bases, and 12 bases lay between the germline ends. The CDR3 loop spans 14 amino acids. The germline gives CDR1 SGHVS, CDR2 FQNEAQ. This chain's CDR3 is CASSPGKGTDTQYF. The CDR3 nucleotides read TGTGCCAGCAGCCCCGGTAAGGGGACAGATACGCAGTATTTT.

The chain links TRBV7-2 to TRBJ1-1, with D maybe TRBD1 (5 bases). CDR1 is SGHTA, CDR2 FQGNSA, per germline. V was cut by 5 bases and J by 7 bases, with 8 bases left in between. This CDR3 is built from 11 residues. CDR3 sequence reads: CASSTRVEAFF. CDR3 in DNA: TGTGCCAGCAGCACCAGGGTTGAAGCTTTCTTT.

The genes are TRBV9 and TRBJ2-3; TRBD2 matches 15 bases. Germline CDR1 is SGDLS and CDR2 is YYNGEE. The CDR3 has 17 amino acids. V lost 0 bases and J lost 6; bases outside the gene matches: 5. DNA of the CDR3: TGTGCCAGCAGCGTAGAAGTTGGACTAGCGGGAGGGGATACGCAGTATTTT. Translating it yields CASSVEVGLAGGDTQYF.

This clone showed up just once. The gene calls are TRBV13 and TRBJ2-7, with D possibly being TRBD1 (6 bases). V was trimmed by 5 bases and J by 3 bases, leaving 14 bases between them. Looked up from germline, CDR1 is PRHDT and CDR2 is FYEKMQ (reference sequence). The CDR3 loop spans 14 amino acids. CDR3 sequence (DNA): TGTGCCAGCAGCCATAAGGGGGAAAACTACGAGCAGTACTTC. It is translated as CASSHKGENYEQYF.

CDR3 loop: CASTLSGTSYNEQFF. CDR3 DNA: TGTGCCAGCACGCTCAGCGGTACCTCCTACAATGAGCAGTTCTTC. This chain connects TRBV7-9 to TRBJ2-1; weak D call: TRBD2 (5 bases). The V gene's germline CDR1 is SEHNR and CDR2 FQNEAQ (reference sequence). Trimming stripped 7 bases from V and 0 bases from J, with 13 bases between. The CDR3 is 15 residues long.

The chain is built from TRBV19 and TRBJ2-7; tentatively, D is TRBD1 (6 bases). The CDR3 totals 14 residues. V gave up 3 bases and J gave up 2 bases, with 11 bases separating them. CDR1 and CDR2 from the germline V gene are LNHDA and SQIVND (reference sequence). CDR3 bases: TGTGCCAGTAGTATGGCACAGGGAGCCTACGAGCAGTACTTC. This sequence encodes CASSMAQGAYEQYF.

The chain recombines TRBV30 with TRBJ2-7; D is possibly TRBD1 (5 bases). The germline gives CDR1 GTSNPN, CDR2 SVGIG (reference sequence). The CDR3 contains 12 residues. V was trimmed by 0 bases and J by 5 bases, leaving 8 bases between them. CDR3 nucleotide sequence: TGTGCCTGGAGTGTAATCAGGGACGAGCAGTACTTC. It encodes CAWSVIRDEQYF.

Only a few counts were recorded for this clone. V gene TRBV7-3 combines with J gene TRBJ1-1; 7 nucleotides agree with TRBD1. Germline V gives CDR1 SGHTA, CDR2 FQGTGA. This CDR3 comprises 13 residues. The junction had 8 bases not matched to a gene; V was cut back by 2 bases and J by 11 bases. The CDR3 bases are TGTGCCAGCAGCTTAGGTGGACAGGATAGGGCTTTCTTT. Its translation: CASSLGGQDRAFF.

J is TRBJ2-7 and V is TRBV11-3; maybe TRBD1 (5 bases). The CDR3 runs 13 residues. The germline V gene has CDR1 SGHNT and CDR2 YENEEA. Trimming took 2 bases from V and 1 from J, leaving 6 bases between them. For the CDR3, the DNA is TGTGCCAGCAGCTTACAGGGTTCCTACGAGCAGTACTTC. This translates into CASSLQGSYEQYF.

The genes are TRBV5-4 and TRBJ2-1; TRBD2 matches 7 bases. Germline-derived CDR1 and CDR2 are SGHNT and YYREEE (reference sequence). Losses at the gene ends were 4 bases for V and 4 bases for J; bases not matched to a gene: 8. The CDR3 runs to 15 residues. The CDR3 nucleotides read TGTGCCAGCAGCACCCCTAGCGGCGGATACAATGAGCAGTTCTTC. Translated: CASSTPSGGYNEQFF.

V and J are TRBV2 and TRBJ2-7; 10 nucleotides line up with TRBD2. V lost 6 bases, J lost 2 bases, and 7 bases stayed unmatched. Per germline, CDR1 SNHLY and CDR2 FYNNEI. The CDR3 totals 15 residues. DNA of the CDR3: TGTGCCAGCAGAACCCAGCGGGGGGGGCCCTACGAGCAGTACTTC. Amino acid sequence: CASRTQRGGPYEQYF.

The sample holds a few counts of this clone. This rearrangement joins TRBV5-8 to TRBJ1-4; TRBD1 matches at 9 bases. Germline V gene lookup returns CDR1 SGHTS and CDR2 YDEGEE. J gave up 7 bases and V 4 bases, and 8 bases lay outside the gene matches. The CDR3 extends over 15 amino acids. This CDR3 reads CASSLGQGYREKLFF. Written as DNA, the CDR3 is TGTGCCAGCAGCCTGGGACAGGGCTACCGTGAAAAACTGTTTTTT.

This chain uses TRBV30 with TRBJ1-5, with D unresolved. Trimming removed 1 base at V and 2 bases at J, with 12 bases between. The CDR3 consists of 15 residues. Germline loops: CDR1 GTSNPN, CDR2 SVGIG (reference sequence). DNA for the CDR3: TGTGCCTGGAGTGGGCTATTCGGAGGCAATCAGCCCCAGCATTTT. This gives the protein CAWSGLFGGNQPQHF.

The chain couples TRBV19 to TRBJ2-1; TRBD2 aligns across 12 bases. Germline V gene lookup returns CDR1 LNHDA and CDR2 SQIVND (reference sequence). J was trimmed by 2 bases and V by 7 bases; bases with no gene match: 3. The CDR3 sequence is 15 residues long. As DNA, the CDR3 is TGTGCCAGTACTCTAGCGGGGGGGCCCTACAATGAGCAGTTCTTC. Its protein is CASTLAGGPYNEQFF. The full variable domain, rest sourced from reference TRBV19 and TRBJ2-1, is DGGITQSPKYLFRKEGQNVTLSCEQNLNHDAMYWYRQDPGQGLRLIYYSQIVNDFQKGDIAEGYSVSREKKESFPLTVTSAQKNPTAFYLCASTLAGGPYNEQFFGPGTRLTVL.

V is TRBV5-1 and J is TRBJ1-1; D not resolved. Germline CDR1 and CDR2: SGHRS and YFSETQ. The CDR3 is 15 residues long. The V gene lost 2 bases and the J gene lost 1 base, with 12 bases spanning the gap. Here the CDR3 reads CASSFGGSQNTEAFF. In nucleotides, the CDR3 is TGCGCCAGCAGCTTTGGAGGGAGCCAGAACACTGAAGCTTTCTTT.

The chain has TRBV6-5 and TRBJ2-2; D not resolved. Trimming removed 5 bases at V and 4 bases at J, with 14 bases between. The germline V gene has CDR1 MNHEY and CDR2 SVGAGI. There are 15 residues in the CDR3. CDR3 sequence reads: CASSLQLPSTGELFF. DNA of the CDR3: TGTGCCAGCAGTCTCCAGCTACCTAGCACCGGGGAGCTGTTTTTT.

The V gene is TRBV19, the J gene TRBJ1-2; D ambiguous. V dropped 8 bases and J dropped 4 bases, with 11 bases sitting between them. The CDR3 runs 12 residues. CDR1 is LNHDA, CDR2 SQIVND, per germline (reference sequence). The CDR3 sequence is CASLLPSYGYTF. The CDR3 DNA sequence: TGTGCCAGTCTTCTCCCCTCCTATGGCTACACCTTC.

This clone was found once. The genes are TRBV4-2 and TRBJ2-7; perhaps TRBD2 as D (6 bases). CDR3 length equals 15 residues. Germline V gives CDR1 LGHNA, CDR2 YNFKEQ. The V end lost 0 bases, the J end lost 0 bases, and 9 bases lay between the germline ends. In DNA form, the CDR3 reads TGTGCCAGCAGCCAAGATGCGGGGAGCTCCTACGAGCAGTACTTC. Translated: CASSQDAGSSYEQYF.

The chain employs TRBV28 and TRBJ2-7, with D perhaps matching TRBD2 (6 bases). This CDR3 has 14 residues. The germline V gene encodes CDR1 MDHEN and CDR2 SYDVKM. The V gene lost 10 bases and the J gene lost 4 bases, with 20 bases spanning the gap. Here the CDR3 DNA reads TGTGCCATCCAAGCCGGGGGAAACAAATACGAGCAGTACTTC. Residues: CAIQAGGNKYEQYF.

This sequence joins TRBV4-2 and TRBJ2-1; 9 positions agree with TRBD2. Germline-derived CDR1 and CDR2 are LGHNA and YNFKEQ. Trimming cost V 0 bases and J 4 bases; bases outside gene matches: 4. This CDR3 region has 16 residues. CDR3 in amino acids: CASSQEILAGYNEQFF. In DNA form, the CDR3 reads TGTGCCAGCAGCCAAGAAATCCTAGCGGGGTACAATGAGCAGTTCTTC.

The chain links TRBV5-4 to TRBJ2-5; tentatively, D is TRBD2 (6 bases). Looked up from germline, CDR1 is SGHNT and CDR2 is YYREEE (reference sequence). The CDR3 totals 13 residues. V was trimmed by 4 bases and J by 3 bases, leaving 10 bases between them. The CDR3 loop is CASSTRLEETQYF. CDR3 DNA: TGTGCCAGCAGCACCCGACTAGAAGAGACCCAGTACTTC.

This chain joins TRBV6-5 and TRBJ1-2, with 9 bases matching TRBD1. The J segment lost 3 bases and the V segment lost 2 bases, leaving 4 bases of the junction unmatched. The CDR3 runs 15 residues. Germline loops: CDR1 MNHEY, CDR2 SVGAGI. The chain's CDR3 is CASSYATGGHYGYTF. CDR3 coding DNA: TGTGCCAGCAGTTACGCGACAGGGGGACACTATGGCTACACCTTC.

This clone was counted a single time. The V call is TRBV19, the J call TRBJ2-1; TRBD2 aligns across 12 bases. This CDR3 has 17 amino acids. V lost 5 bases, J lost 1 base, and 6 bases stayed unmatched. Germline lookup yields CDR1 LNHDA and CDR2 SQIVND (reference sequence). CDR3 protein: CASSVPSGRGSYNEQFF. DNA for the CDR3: TGTGCCAGTAGTGTCCCTAGCGGGAGGGGGTCCTACAATGAGCAGTTCTTC.

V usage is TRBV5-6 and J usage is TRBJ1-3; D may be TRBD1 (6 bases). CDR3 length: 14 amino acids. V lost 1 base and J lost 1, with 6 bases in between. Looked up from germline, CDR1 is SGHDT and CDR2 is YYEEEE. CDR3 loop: CASSLQGSGNTIYF. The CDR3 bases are TGTGCCAGCAGCTTGCAGGGGTCTGGAAACACCATATATTTT.

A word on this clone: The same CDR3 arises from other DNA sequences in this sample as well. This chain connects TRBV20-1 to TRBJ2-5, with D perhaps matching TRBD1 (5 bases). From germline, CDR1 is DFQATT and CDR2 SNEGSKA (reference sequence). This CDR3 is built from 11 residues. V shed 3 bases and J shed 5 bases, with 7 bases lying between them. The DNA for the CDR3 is TGCAGTGCTAGCAGGGTGGAGACCCAGTACTTC. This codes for CSASRVETQYF.

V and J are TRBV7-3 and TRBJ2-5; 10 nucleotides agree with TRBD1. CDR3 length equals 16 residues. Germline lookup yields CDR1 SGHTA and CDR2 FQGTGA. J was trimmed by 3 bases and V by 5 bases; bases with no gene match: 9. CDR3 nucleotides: TGTGCCAGCAGCCCGGGGGACAGGGGTTTGGAAGAGACCCAGTACTTC. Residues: CASSPGDRGLEETQYF.